The rows below give T cell receptor beta chains drawn from one sample of a study of identical twins. A single record per CDR3 protein comes from TCRdb applying MiXCR to the 5' RACE reads. The sample has 500,000 to 550,000 distinct CDR3 sequences; 20% to 25% are singletons. A further study also used this sample, focusing on T cells expressing NK-cell markers.

The source material was CD4+ T cells sorted from blood. All receptors derive from a woman aged 18-30 years in good health. Each CDR3 is given with its conserved first and last residue. A D gene is named only where the DNA matches it firmly. Clone size is given for some rows only: seen once, a few or many times, or a class if the clone is expanded.

abundance	d_gene	j_gene	v_gene	CDR3nt	CDR3aa
few	NA	TRBJ1-1	TRBV3-1	TGTGCCAGCAGCCAAGCAGGACTTTGGGACACTGAAGCTTTCTTT	CASSQAGLWDTEAFF
few	NA	TRBJ2-3	TRBV7-2	TGTGCCAGCAGCTTAGTACTACCTTACACAGATACGCAGTATTTT	CASSLVLPYTDTQYF
NA	TRBD2	TRBJ2-7	TRBV5-4	TGTGCCAGCAGCTTGGGGCCTGGGGGAAGCGGGGGGGCCTACGAGCAGTACTTC	CASSLGPGGSGGAYEQYF
NA	NA	TRBJ2-7	TRBV20-1	TGCAGTGCAACCCAGGGCACCCTCGGCGAGCAGTACTTC	CSATQGTLGEQYF
NA	NA	TRBJ1-1	TRBV9	TGTGCCAGCAGCCCCCTCTTAGGGGCTGATGAAGCTTTCTTT	CASSPLLGADEAFF
NA	TRBD2	TRBJ2-5	TRBV30	TGTGCGTTTTGGACTAGCGGGAGGTCCCAGTACTTC	CAFWTSGRSQYF
NA	NA	TRBJ2-5	TRBV25-1	TGTGCCAGCAGTAGTCAGGGGGGTTGGAGGGAGACCCAGTACTTC	CASSSQGGWRETQYF
once	NA	TRBJ1-4	TRBV18	TGTGCCAGCTCATCTAACATCGGGTCCGCGGAAAAACTGTTTTTT	CASSSNIGSAEKLFF
NA	TRBD2	TRBJ2-7	TRBV5-5	TGTGCCAGCAGCTTGGCCCGGACTAGCGGCTACGAGCAGTACTTC	CASSLARTSGYEQYF
NA	TRBD1	TRBJ1-1	TRBV19	TGTGCCAGTGGGACAGGGGGCCGGACTGAAGCTTTCTTT	CASGTGGRTEAFF
few	TRBD2	TRBJ2-3	TRBV10-1	TGCGCCAGCAGTGACCAAGGACTAGCGGGGAATACGCAGTATTTT	CASSDQGLAGNTQYF
NA	NA	TRBJ2-7	TRBV20-1	TGCAGTGCCCTGGGCTACGAGCAGTACTTC	CSALGYEQYF
NA	NA	TRBJ1-6	TRBV19	TGTGCCAGTAGTTTTGGACCGACAAATTCACCCCTCCACTTT	CASSFGPTNSPLHF
NA	TRBD2	TRBJ2-5	TRBV7-9	TGTGCCAGCAGCTTAGGCGGCGGGGGGGCCTCGGAGACCCAGTACTTC	CASSLGGGGASETQYF
NA	NA	TRBJ2-7	TRBV5-1	TGCGCCAGCAGCATGCTACAGGACCCCTACGAGCAGTACTTC	CASSMLQDPYEQYF
NA	TRBD1	TRBJ2-1	TRBV9	TGTGCCAGCAGCGGGGGGACAGGAGGTTACAATGAGCAGTTCTTC	CASSGGTGGYNEQFF
NA	NA	TRBJ2-6	TRBV12-3/TRBV12-4	TGTACCTTCAGTTTATACCGACTAGGATACTCTGGGGCCAACGTCCTGACTTTC	CTFSLYRLGYSGANVLTF
NA	NA	TRBJ2-2	TRBV4-3	TGCGCCAGCAGCCGACTTGGCATTGGGACCGGGGAGCTGTTTTTT	CASSRLGIGTGELFF
few	NA	TRBJ2-1	TRBV9	TGTGCCAGCAGCGTATTCCCCCGTGTTGGTGAGCAGTTCTTC	CASSVFPRVGEQFF
few	NA	TRBJ2-3	TRBV27	TGTGCCAGCCTAGGCAGAACAGGGACAACATTTGGTACGCAGTATTTT	CASLGRTGTTFGTQYF
few	TRBD2	TRBJ2-1	TRBV6-5	TGTGCCAGCAGTTATACTAGCGGGGGGGCAGATAATGAGCAGTTCTTC	CASSYTSGGADNEQFF
few	NA	TRBJ1-3	TRBV18	TGTGCCAGCTCACCATCCCGGACGGTAGGAAACACCATATATTTT	CASSPSRTVGNTIYF
many	TRBD2	TRBJ2-1	TRBV7-2	TGTGCCAGCAGCACCACTAGCGGGAGCTACAATGAGCAGTTCTTC	CASSTTSGSYNEQFF
NA	NA	TRBJ1-1	TRBV9	TGTGCCAGCAGCGGTTTTAACACTGAAGCTTTCTTT	CASSGFNTEAFF
NA	TRBD2	TRBJ2-1	TRBV20-1	TGCAGTGCTAGAGACGGGACTAGCGGGAAAAATGAGCAGTTCTTC	CSARDGTSGKNEQFF
NA	TRBD2	TRBJ2-2	TRBV20-1	TGCAGTGCTATGGCTAGCGGGAGGGCTGGGGAGCTGTTTTTT	CSAMASGRAGELFF
NA	NA	TRBJ2-3	TRBV12-3/TRBV12-4	TGTGCCAGCAGTTCCGGGACTGTCTTAAATACGCAGTATTTT	CASSSGTVLNTQYF
few	NA	TRBJ2-1	TRBV20-1	TGCAGTGCTAGAAGGGGGGGGGCCGACAATGAGCAGTTCTTC	CSARRGGADNEQFF
few	NA	TRBJ2-7	TRBV29-1	TGCAGCGTTGAGGGCTCTTCCTACGAGCAGTACTTC	CSVEGSSYEQYF
NA	TRBD2	TRBJ2-5	TRBV7-8	TGTGCCAGCAGCTCCTGGGGGGGAGAGACCCAGTACTTC	CASSSWGGETQYF
NA	TRBD1	TRBJ2-1	TRBV7-2	TGTGCCAGCAGCTACACAGGGGGCGACTACAATGAGCAGTTCTTC	CASSYTGGDYNEQFF
few	NA	TRBJ2-5	TRBV28	TGTGCCGCCGCCTTACAGGGCCCAGAGACCCAGTACTTC	CAAALQGPETQYF
NA	TRBD2	TRBJ2-1	TRBV20-1	TGCAGTGCTAGAGGTGGCGCTAGCGGGGTCTCCTACAATGAGCAGTTCTTC	CSARGGASGVSYNEQFF
many	NA	TRBJ2-6	TRBV12-3/TRBV12-4	TGTGCCAGCAGGAAGCCTGGGGCCAACGTCCTGACTTTC	CASRKPGANVLTF
NA	TRBD2	TRBJ2-7	TRBV10-3	TGTGCCATCAGTGAGTCGAAAACACTAGCGGGGGATAGGAACGAGCAGTACTTC	CAISESKTLAGDRNEQYF
few	TRBD1	TRBJ2-3	TRBV6-2/TRBV6-3	TGTGCCAGCAGTTATACAGGGGGAAATACGCAGTATTTT	CASSYTGGNTQYF
many	TRBD1	TRBJ1-2	TRBV29-1	TGCAGCGCGCAACAGGGGGCGCATTATGGCTACACCTTC	CSAQQGAHYGYTF
few	TRBD2	TRBJ2-7	TRBV5-6	TGTGCCAGCAGCTCGAGCGGGGGGGAGTACGAGCAGTACTTC	CASSSSGGEYEQYF
NA	TRBD2	TRBJ2-1	TRBV20-1	TGCAGTGCTAGACAAGCGGGAACTAGCAATGAGCAGTTCTTC	CSARQAGTSNEQFF
NA	TRBD2	TRBJ2-5	TRBV6-1	TGTGCCAGCAGCTTTAGCGGGAGACGGGGGGAGACCCAGTACTTC	CASSFSGRRGETQYF
NA	TRBD2	TRBJ2-4	TRBV12-3/TRBV12-4	TGTGCCAGCAGTCTAGCGGGGCAGGAGGGCATTCAGTACTTC	CASSLAGQEGIQYF
few	NA	TRBJ1-1	TRBV5-1	TGCGCCAGCAGCTCATGGGGGACTGAAGCTTTCTTT	CASSSWGTEAFF
NA	NA	TRBJ2-2	TRBV28	TGTGCCAGCAGTTTTGTAGGGTTCGGGGAGCTGTTTTTT	CASSFVGFGELFF
NA	NA	TRBJ1-1	TRBV2	TGTGCCAGCAGTGTTGGACCGGAGGACACTGAAGCTTTCTTT	CASSVGPEDTEAFF
many	NA	TRBJ1-1	TRBV5-1	TGCGCCAGCAGCTTGGACAGGGATCGGGCAGCTTTCTTT	CASSLDRDRAAFF
few	NA	TRBJ1-2	TRBV6-1	TGTGCCAGCAGTCTCGCGGAAGGGGGTGGCTACACCTTC	CASSLAEGGGYTF
NA	NA	TRBJ1-1	TRBV7-8	TGTGCCAGCAGCTTAGTGGTGACGGGGGCGAGCACTGAAGCTTTCTTT	CASSLVVTGASTEAFF
few	TRBD2	TRBJ2-5	TRBV9	TGTGCCAGCAGCGTAGGTTCTAGCGGGGGAGAGACCCAGTACTTC	CASSVGSSGGETQYF
NA	NA	TRBJ1-5	TRBV29-1	TGCAGCGTTGAAGATTCTCGGGAAGGGCCCCAGCATTTT	CSVEDSREGPQHF
NA	NA	TRBJ1-2	TRBV6-6	TGTGCCAGCAGTCTTCGACTAACCAAGGATGGCTACACCTTC	CASSLRLTKDGYTF
many	NA	TRBJ2-7	TRBV12-3/TRBV12-4	TGTGCCAGCAGCCCCGACGCCTTGGGCTACGAGCAGTACTTC	CASSPDALGYEQYF
NA	NA	TRBJ2-3	TRBV7-2	TGTGCCAGCAGCTTAGATGGCGGGTCGGGTGGAGATACGCAGTATTTT	CASSLDGGSGGDTQYF
NA	NA	TRBJ1-2	TRBV7-9	TGTGCCAGCAGTTCGGTAGAGGAGGGTGACTACACCTTC	CASSSVEEGDYTF
many	NA	TRBJ2-6	TRBV6-1	TGTGCCAGCAGTAGGATTTCTGGGGCCAACGTCCTGACTTTC	CASSRISGANVLTF
few	NA	TRBJ2-5	TRBV11-2	TGTGCCAGCAGCTTAGGTTCATCCATCCAAGAGACCCAGTACTTC	CASSLGSSIQETQYF